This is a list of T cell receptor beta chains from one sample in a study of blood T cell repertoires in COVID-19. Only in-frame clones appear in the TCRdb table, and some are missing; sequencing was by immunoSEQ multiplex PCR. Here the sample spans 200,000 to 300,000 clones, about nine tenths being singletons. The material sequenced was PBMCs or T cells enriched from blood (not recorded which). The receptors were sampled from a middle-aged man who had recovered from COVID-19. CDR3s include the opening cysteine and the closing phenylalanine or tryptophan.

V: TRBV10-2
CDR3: CASSGQMNTEAFF

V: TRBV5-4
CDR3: CASSLEQGKEETQYF

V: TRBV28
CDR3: CASNLGQGSGGYTF

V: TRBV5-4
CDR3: CASSPGGQGHTEAFF

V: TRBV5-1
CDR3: CASSAGLAADEQFF

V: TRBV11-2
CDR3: CASSLGQGSQYF

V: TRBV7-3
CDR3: CASSLELAGGADTQYF

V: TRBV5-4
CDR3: CASSSTSGQETQYF

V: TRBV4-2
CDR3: CASSQLWDREIHEQYF

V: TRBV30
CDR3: CAWSVLTSGYEQYF

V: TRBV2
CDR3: CASSDWREDYEQYF

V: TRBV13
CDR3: CASSLTGFYGYTF

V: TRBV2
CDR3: CASKQWTGLNEQYF

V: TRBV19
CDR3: CASSMRTGRDTQYF

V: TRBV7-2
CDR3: CASSYPRALAVINQETQYF

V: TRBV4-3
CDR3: CASSQEGEDTQYF

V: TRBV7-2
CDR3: CASSLVGQLYEQYF

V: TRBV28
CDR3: CASSLLLGLVGQETQYF

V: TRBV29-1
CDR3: CSVDPTGSGNTIYF

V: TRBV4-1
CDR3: CASSQGQGGDYGYTF

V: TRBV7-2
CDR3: CASSSGVNSPLHF

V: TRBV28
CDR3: CASSLRQGGVETQYF

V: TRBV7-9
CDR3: CASSFGLAGSYEQYF

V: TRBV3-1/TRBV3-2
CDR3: CASSQELRTGSNEQFF

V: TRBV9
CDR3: CASTLVDSRYGYTF

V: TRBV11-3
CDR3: CASSSSGRDYEQYF

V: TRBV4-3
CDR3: CASSRSLGRTGEETQYF

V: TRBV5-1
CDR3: CASSLAEQPWGYTF

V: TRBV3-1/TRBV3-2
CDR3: CASSQVPGQGAANTGELFF